The text below deals with one T cell receptor beta chain. This entry comes from a study of blood T cell repertoires in COVID-19. Data came from immunoSEQ multiplex PCR; TCRdb stores just in-frame clones and leaves some out. The table lists approximately 150,000 clones, more than 75% of them singletons. This CDR3 contains 11 residues. V was trimmed by 5 bases and J by 5 bases, leaving 5 bases between them. The rearrangement uses TRBV12-3 or TRBV12-4 and TRBJ2-3; D unclear. Sequenced: peripheral blood. The sequence was collected from a man aged 45-65 years who had recovered from COVID-19. CDR3 nucleotide sequence: TGTGCCAGCAGTAATCAAGATACGCAGTATTTT. Protein: CASSNQDTQYF.